The sequence of this T cell receptor beta chain was determined in a study of beta chain features in type 1 diabetes. Study observations and caveats: Shorter TCRB CDR3s, moderately but significantly so, marked every one of the four CD4+ subsets in Type 1 diabetes patients.

In this sample, this clone turned up a few times. The antigen remains undetermined. Reverse transcription of all isolated RNA meant that expressed TCRB transcripts were sequenced. Sequenced naive, central memory and regulatory T cell samples produced an average of about 3.7 million reads. Clones were sequenced by immunoSEQ multiplex PCR, and TCRdb holds only the in-frame ones, with some missing. This sample has 680,000 or so clones, with around 15% found just once. The CDR3 loop spans 13 amino acids. V was clipped by 8 bases and J by 2 bases, with 12 bases between them. The germline gives CDR1 SSHAT, CDR2 FNYEAQ (reference sequence). A sort by CD45RO/CCR7/CD25/CD127/CD95/CD27 yielded CD4+ naive, central memory, regulatory and stem cell-like memory cells.

The chain links TRBV7-7 to TRBJ2-5; D is undetermined. Sample: naive CD4+ T cells from blood. This TCR came from a man aged 18 to 30 with type 1 diabetes. The CDR3 is CASPRGVQETQYF. CDR3 nucleotide sequence: TGTGCCAGCCCCCGTGGGGTTCAAGAGACCCAGTACTTC.